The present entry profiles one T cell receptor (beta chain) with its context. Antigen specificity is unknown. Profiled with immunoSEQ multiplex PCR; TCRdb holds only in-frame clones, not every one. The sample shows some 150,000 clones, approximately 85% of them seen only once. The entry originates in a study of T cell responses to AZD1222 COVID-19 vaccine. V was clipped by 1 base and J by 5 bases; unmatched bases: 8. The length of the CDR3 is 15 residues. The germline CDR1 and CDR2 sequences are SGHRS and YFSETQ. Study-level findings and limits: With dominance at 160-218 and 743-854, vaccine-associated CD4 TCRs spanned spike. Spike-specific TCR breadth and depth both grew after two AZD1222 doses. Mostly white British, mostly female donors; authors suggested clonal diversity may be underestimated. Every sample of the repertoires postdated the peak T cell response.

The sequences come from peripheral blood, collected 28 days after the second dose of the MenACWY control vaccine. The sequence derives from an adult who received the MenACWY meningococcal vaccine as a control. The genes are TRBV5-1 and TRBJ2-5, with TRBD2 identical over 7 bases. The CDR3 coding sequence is TGCGCCAGCAGCTTGTTGGGGGAGGGCCTGGAGACCCAGTACTTC. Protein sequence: CASSLLGEGLETQYF.